This TCR beta chain was profiled in a study of patients and donors after allogeneic stem cell transplantation (dated by TCRdb to the early 2020s). This clonotype was detected once. What antigen it recognizes has not been identified. No base quality information exists; no much larger clone differs at one position. Weak support is all one read offers. The receptor library was made with RT-PCR. The instrument given in TCRdb is NextSeq 550. Using fastp trimming at Q25 and MiXCR clonotype assembly, TCRdb reanalyzed the public sequencing data and kept in-frame beta chains. Under each unique CDR3 protein, matching rows form one entry showing the most common genes and DNA. This sample gives 150,000 to 250,000 distinct CDR3 sequences in total; 35% to 50% of them show up just once. The ten largest make up 33% of the sample. This clonotype originated in a human donor who was either an allogeneic HSCT recipient or a stem cell or donor lymphocyte infusion donor (not recorded which). It is not recorded whose cells these are; they may come from a transplant donor. Sequenced material: blood, either unsorted or a sorted T cell fraction (not recorded which).

The CDR3 is CASSATPGPSSYEQYF. The sequence in DNA is TGTGCCAGCAGCGCCACACCGGGCCCAAGCTCCTACGAGCAGTACTTC. Here the chain combines TRBV7-9 and TRBJ2-7; the D gene identity is not certain. The CDR3 contains 16 residues, cysteine and phenylalanine counted. Of the read, only the CDR3 DNA is kept; its 48 bases are in frame from base 1. The junction shows trimming of 5 bases on V and 0 bases on J, plus 17 bases between the germline ends. Reading the germline V gene (reference sequence) gives CDR1 SEHNR and CDR2 FQNEAQ.